Below are 3 T cell receptor beta chains sequenced from a single sample in a study of T cell responses to AZD1222 COVID-19 vaccine. TCRdb keeps only in-frame clones here, not all; method: immunoSEQ multiplex PCR. The table includes 150,000 to 200,000 clones, 91% detected once. The starting material was peripheral blood, obtained 28 days after the second AZD1222 dose. The receptor set was obtained from an adult who received the AZD1222 COVID-19 vaccine.

V gene TRBV9 combines with J gene TRBJ1-2, with D uncertain. Germline CDR1 is SGDLS and CDR2 is YYNGEE. V was clipped by 7 bases and J by 5 bases, with 9 bases between them. This CDR3 has 11 amino acids. CDR3 loop: CASGLGYGYTF. As DNA, the CDR3 is TGTGCCAGCGGCTTAGGGTATGGCTACACCTTC.

The chain has TRBV3-1 (or the pseudogene TRBV3-2) and TRBJ1-1; 7 nucleotides line up with TRBD1. The CDR3 has 13 residues. From germline, CDR1 is LGHDT and CDR2 YNNKEL (reference sequence). J was trimmed by 11 bases and V by 1 base; bases with no gene match: 7. CDR3 residues: CASSQVARGAAFF. CDR3 DNA: TGTGCCAGCAGCCAAGTTGCCAGGGGGGCTGCTTTCTTT.

CDR3 bases: TGTGCCAGCAGTACGGACGGGAACACTGAAGCTTTCTTT. It translates to CASSTDGNTEAFF. The chain links TRBV27 to TRBJ1-1; D is unresolved. The V end lost 5 bases, the J end lost 1 base, and 8 bases lay between the germline ends. There are 13 residues in the CDR3. The germline gives CDR1 MNHEY, CDR2 SMNVEV (reference sequence).